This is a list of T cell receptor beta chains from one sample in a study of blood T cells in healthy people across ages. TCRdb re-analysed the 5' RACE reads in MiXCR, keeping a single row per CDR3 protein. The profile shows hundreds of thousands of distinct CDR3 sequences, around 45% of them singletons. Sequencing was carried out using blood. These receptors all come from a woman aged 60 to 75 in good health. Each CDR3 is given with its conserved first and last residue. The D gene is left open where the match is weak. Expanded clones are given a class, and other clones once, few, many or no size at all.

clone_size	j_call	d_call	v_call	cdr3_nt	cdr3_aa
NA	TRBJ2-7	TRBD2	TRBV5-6	TGTGCCAGCAGCTTGGGGCTAGCGGGAATGTACGAGCAGTACTTC	CASSLGLAGMYEQYF
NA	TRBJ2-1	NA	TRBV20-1	TGCAGTGCTAGGGAAGGTCAGTTAGAGTACAATGAGCAGTTCTTC	CSAREGQLEYNEQFF
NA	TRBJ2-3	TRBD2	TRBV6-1	TGTGCCAGCAGTAACCTAGCGGGAGGGCTGGATACGCAGTATTTT	CASSNLAGGLDTQYF
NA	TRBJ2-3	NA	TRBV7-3	TGTGCCAGCAGCTTGGACACAGGCCGACAGTATTTT	CASSLDTGRQYF
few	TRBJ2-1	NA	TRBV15	TGTGCCACCGGGGATCCACTGGGTGAGCAGTTCTTC	CATGDPLGEQFF
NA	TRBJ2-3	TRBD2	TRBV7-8	TGTGCCAGCAGCTTAGATTCGGGAGGGCGTGATACGCAGTATTTT	CASSLDSGGRDTQYF
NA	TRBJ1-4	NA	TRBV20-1	TGCAGTGCTAGGTCGGGTAAGGGTGAAAAACTGTTTTTT	CSARSGKGEKLFF
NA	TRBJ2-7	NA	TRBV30	TGTGCCGGAGGCCCTCGGCACGAGCAGTACTTC	CAGGPRHEQYF
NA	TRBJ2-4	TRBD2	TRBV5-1	TGCGCCAGCAGCTTGTCGAACGGGACTAGCGGGAGTAGAGAGCAGTACTTC	CASSLSNGTSGSREQYF
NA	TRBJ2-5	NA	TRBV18	TGTGCCGGCTCACCGAGAAGGGAAGAGACCCAGTACTTC	CAGSPRREETQYF
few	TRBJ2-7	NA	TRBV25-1	TGTGCCAGCAGTGAATTGGCAAGGGGCAGTGAGAACGAGCAGTACTTC	CASSELARGSENEQYF
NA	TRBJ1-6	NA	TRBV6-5	TGTGCCAGCAGTTACTCCCCAAATTCACCCCTCCACTTT	CASSYSPNSPLHF
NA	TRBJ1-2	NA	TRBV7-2	TGTGCCAGCAGCGCCGGAGGAGGGGCACGGTATGGCTACACCTTC	CASSAGGGARYGYTF
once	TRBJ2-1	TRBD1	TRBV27	TGTGCCGGCAGTCCGGGACAGGCGGGGAATGAGCAGTTCTTC	CAGSPGQAGNEQFF
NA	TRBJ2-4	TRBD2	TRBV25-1	TGTGCCAGCACACCGGTTGGGACTAGCGGACAAAACATTCAGTACTTC	CASTPVGTSGQNIQYF
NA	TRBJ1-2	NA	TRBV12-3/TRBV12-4	TGTGCCAGCAGCGCTGGGGCCAAGGACTATGGCTACACCTTC	CASSAGAKDYGYTF